This T cell receptor (beta chain) was sequenced for a study of blood T cell repertoires in COVID-19. Background on the study: Specimens from acute and convalescent COVID-19 originated in the United States, Italy and Spain. Sources were T cells, B-cell-depleted T cells, or PBMCs; the material itself was cDNA or gDNA.

Authors' processing steps: Amplification with reference gene primers provided the estimates of nucleated cell counts. Sequencing used immunoSEQ multiplex PCR; TCRdb keeps in-frame clones, though not all of them. That table supplies the V and J calls and clone size; D and trimming were determined from the DNA. This sample has roughly 100,000 clones, with around 84% found just once. The V end was cut by 8 bases, the J end by 1 base, with 11 bases between. The CDR3 spans 13 residues. The germline CDR1 and CDR2 sequences are LNHDA and SQIVND (reference sequence). This receptor was obtained from a human donor in a cohort sampled during active COVID-19. Source material: peripheral blood. This chain uses TRBV19 with TRBJ1-1; possible D gene TRBD1, 6 bases. This chain's CDR3 is CASRQGRNTEAFF. CDR3 coding DNA: TGTGCCAGTCGTCAGGGGAGGAACACTGAAGCTTTCTTT.